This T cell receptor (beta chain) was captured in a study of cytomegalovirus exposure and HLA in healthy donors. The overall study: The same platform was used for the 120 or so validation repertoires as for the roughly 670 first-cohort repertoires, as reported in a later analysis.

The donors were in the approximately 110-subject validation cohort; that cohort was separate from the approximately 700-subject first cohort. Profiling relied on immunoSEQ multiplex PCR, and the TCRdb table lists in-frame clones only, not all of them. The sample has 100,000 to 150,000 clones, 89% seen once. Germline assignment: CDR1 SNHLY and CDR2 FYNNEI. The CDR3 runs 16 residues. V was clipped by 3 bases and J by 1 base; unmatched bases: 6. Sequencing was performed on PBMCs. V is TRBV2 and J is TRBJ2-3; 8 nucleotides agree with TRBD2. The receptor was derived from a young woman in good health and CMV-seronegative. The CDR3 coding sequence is TGTGCCAGCAGTGACAACGGGGGGGGAGGCACAGATACGCAGTATTTT. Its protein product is CASSDNGGGGTDTQYF.